This T cell receptor (beta chain) was sequenced in a study of shared clonotypes between healthy human individuals. Germline loops: CDR1 MNHEY, CDR2 SMNVEV (reference sequence). V lost 2 bases and J 5 bases, leaving 13 bases between the germline ends. The CDR3 covers 14 residues. Sequencing used immunoSEQ multiplex PCR; TCRdb keeps in-frame clones, though not all of them. The sample carries approximately 2,000,000 clones, just over 90% recorded once. Naive CD8 cells were CD45RO-negative, positively selected for CCR7, excluding terminally differentiated effector memory CD45RA+ cells. This TCR came from a man younger than 35 in good health. Some clones in this sample may be carry-over from other donors' samples. The chain employs TRBV27 and TRBJ2-7; the D gene could be TRBD1 or TRBD2 (5 bases each). Sequencing was performed on naive CD8+ T cells from PBMCs. DNA for the CDR3: TGTGCCAGCAGTTTAGGGGCAGGTAGCGACGAGCAGTACTTC. Its protein is CASSLGAGSDEQYF.